Included here is one TCR beta chain sequence, with context. Its target is not known. The second PCR ran 7 to 11 cycles with a sample-barcoded 5' primer and J-beta primers. TCRdb re-called the 5' RACE reads through MiXCR, storing one row per CDR3 protein. Seen here are roughly 1,700,000 distinct CDR3 sequences, roughly 27% observed once, and the top ten hold 7.7%. The sample comes from a study of blood T cells in healthy people across ages. Trimming cost V 5 bases and J 6 bases, with 11 bases left between them. Germline assignment: CDR1 DFQATT and CDR2 SNEGSKA (reference sequence). The CDR3 length is 12 residues. General study findings and limits: PBMCs that were unsorted prevented a conclusive naive versus antigen-experienced comparison.

The origin of this receptor is a woman in her 30s in good health. The sample was blood. This chain joins TRBV20-1 and TRBJ2-1; TRBD1 is a possible D gene (6 bases). Written as DNA, the CDR3 is TGCAGTGCTTCACAGGGTTTCAATGAGCAGTTCTTC. This sequence encodes CSASQGFNEQFF.